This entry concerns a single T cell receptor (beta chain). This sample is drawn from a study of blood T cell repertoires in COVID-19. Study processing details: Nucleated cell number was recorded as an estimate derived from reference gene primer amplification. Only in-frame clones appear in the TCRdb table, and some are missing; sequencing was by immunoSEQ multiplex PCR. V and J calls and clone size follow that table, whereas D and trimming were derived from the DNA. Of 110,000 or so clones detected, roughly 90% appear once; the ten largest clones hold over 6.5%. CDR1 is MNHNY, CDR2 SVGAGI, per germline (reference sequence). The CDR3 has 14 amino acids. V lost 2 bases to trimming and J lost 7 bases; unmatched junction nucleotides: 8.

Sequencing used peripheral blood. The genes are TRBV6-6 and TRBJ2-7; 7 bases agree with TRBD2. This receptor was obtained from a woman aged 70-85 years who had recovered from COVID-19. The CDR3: CASSYGVAGPEQYF. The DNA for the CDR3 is TGTGCCAGCAGTTACGGGGTAGCGGGCCCTGAGCAGTACTTC.